Sequencing of this TCR beta chain was carried out in a study of blood T cell repertoires in COVID-19. In the study overall: Sites across the United States, Italy and Spain contributed samples from acute and convalescent COVID-19. T cells, B-cell-depleted T cells, or PBMCs provided the cDNA or gDNA that served as material.

This CDR3 is 15 amino acids long. Per germline, CDR1 DFQATT and CDR2 SNEGSKA (reference sequence). Trimming removed 3 bases from V and 5 bases from J; junction bases left unmatched: 8. Original analysis: Cell counts per sample came from amplifying reference gene primers. The repertoire was sequenced with immunoSEQ multiplex PCR; TCRdb's copy has only in-frame clones and lacks some. D and trimming were read from the DNA, whereas the V and J calls and clone size are those reported in that table. The data contain tens of thousands of clones, under 85% of them singletons. A few counts support this clone. This chain uses TRBV20-1 with TRBJ2-3; 10 bases map to TRBD2. The sequence came from a human donor in a cohort sampled during active COVID-19. The sequencing input was peripheral blood. DNA for the CDR3: TGCAGTGCTAGTGGGCCAGCGGGGGGGCGAGATACGCAGTATTTT. This sequence encodes CSASGPAGGRDTQYF.